One sample yielded the 5 T cell receptor beta chains listed below, sequenced in a study of beta chain features in type 1 diabetes. Sequencing targeted expressed TCRB transcripts, as all isolated RNA had been reverse transcribed. The table came from immunoSEQ multiplex PCR; TCRdb's copy has only in-frame clones and leaves some out. The sample lists about 620,000 clones, around 15% occurring once. Sequenced input: naive CD4+ T cells from blood. The receptors here all came from a young man in good health.

V is TRBV15 and J is TRBJ2-7, with a tentative D call TRBD2 (6 bases). Germline loops: CDR1 LNHNV, CDR2 YYDKDF (reference sequence). The CDR3 has 15 residues. The germline V and J ends were trimmed by 0 bases and 5 bases, with 14 bases remaining between them. For the CDR3, the DNA is TGTGCCACCAGCAGAGATCCAGGGAGGAGCGACGAGCAGTACTTC. This gives the protein CATSRDPGRSDEQYF. The complete variable domain, with remaining parts taken from reference TRBV15 and TRBJ2-7, reads DAMVIQNPRYQVTQFGKPVTLSCSQTLNHNVMYWYQQKSSQAPKLLFHYYDKDFNNEADTPDNFQSRRPNTSFCFLDIRSPGLGDTAMYLCATSRDPGRSDEQYFGPGTRLTVT.

This clone has a handful of counts. The CDR3: CASSFTTALNTEAFF. The CDR3 nucleotides are TGTGCCAGCAGCTTTACGACAGCGTTGAACACTGAAGCTTTCTTT. The chain has TRBV12-1 and TRBJ1-1; the table calls TRBD1, which could not be checked here. TRBV12-1 is a known pseudogene. CDR3 length: 15 amino acids.

The chain carries TRBV7-2 and TRBJ1-1; no firm D call. This CDR3 region has 13 residues. Germline V gene data show CDR1 as SGHTA and CDR2 as FQGNSA. V gave up 2 bases and J gave up 7 bases, with 11 bases separating them. The CDR3 loop reads CASSLRRSNEAFF. DNA for the CDR3: TGTGCCAGCAGCTTACGACGGTCGAATGAAGCTTTCTTT.

Note on this clone: Other nucleotide sequences from this sample produce the same CDR3. The chain uses TRBV19 and TRBJ2-7, with D unclear. V lost 6 bases and J lost 3, with 6 bases in between. CDR1 and CDR2 from the germline V gene are LNHDA and SQIVND (reference sequence). This CDR3 is 11 amino acids long. This CDR3 reads CASRWGYEQYF. CDR3 sequence (DNA): TGTGCCAGTAGGTGGGGCTACGAGCAGTACTTC.

V and J are TRBV14 and TRBJ2-7, with TRBD1 matching 7 bases. The CDR3 contains 17 residues. From germline, CDR1 is SGHDN and CDR2 FVKESK. The V segment lost 3 bases and the J segment 4 bases; nucleotides outside the gene matches: 15. CDR3 protein: CASSHLNPWNRGYEQYF. CDR3 in DNA: TGTGCCAGCAGCCATCTTAATCCCTGGAACAGGGGATACGAGCAGTACTTC.